The 15 T cell receptor beta chains in this list originate from one sample, sequenced in a study of blood T cells in healthy people across ages. A second PCR, run for about 7 to 11 cycles, used a sample-barcoded 5' primer plus a J-beta primer mix. One entry per CDR3 protein, called by TCRdb with MiXCR from the 5' RACE reads. The data hold approximately 800,000 distinct CDR3 sequences, with more than 55% observed a single time. Material for sequencing was blood. These receptors originate from a man aged 35-49 years in good health.

The CDR3 reads CASSDILSGGNEQFF. In nucleotides, the CDR3 is TGTGCCAGCAGTGATATTTTAAGCGGGGGCAATGAGCAGTTCTTC. This chain links TRBV2 with TRBJ2-1; 8 bases are a match to TRBD2. CDR1 is SNHLY, CDR2 FYNNEI, per germline. CDR3 length: 15 amino acids. The junction had 7 bases not matched to a gene; V was cut back by 3 bases and J by 6 bases.

The chain is built from TRBV25-1 and TRBJ2-2; D gene uncertain. The V end lost 1 base, the J end lost 6 bases, and 6 bases lay between the germline ends. CDR3 length: 13 amino acids. CDR1 is MGHDK, CDR2 SYGVNS, per germline. The CDR3 DNA sequence: TGTGCCAGCAGTGAATTTAGGGCCGGGGAGCTGTTTTTT. It codes for CASSEFRAGELFF.

The rearrangement links TRBV20-1 to TRBJ1-5, with 7 bases that match TRBD1. The V gene end was trimmed by 2 bases and the J gene end by 4 bases; junction bases not matched to a gene: 11. CDR3 size: 16 residues. Germline V gives CDR1 DFQATT, CDR2 SNEGSKA (reference sequence). CDR3 nucleotides: TGCAGTGCTAGATTGACAGGGTTCATCGGTAATCAGCCCCAGCATTTT. As protein: CSARLTGFIGNQPQHF.

The rearrangement joins TRBV7-8 to TRBJ2-2; D uncertain. In germline, CDR1 is SGHVS, CDR2 FQNEAQ. The CDR3 totals 15 residues. V dropped 6 bases and J dropped 1 base, with 12 bases sitting between them. This CDR3 is CASRSQVKNTGELFF. The CDR3 nucleotides are TGTGCCAGCAGAAGTCAGGTGAAGAACACCGGGGAGCTGTTTTTT.

V gene TRBV20-1 combines with J gene TRBJ2-5, with 10 bases fitting TRBD2. CDR1 is DFQATT and CDR2 is SNEGSKA in the germline V gene (reference sequence). V lost 0 bases and J lost 4; bases outside the gene matches: 5. The CDR3 loop spans 15 amino acids. The CDR3 nucleotides read TGCAGTGCTAGAGATATGGGACTAGCGACAGAGACCCAGTACTTC. It is translated as CSARDMGLATETQYF.

This clonotype has only a few counts. The chain has TRBV6-2 or TRBV6-3 and TRBJ2-3, with D possibly being TRBD1 or TRBD2 (5 bases each). The CDR3 totals 16 residues. CDR1 is MNHEY, CDR2 SVGEGT, per germline. Deletions cut 2 bases from V and 0 bases from J, with 12 bases between. CDR3 loop: CASSYQGDYSTDTQYF. For the CDR3, the DNA is TGTGCCAGCAGTTACCAGGGCGACTATAGCACAGATACGCAGTATTTT.

This clonotype occurred a few times. The chain has TRBV3-1 and TRBJ2-7, with 13 nucleotides matching TRBD2. V dropped 1 base and J dropped 6; count of bases not matched to a gene: 9. Germline V CDR1 and CDR2: LGHDT, YNNKEL (reference sequence). This CDR3 has 17 amino acids. DNA for the CDR3: TGTGCCAGCAGCCAAGGACTAGCGGGAGGTCCCGCGCTCGAGCAGTACTTC. Protein: CASSQGLAGGPALEQYF.

This clonotype has just a few counts. The genes are TRBV7-2 and TRBJ1-5; TRBD1 might be the D (6 bases). Trimming stripped 5 bases from V and 7 bases from J, with 18 bases between. Germline CDR1 is SGHTA and CDR2 is FQGNSA. CDR3 length equals 15 residues. The DNA of the CDR3 is TGTGCCAGCAGCCCGGTCCAGGGGACGGACCAGCCCCAGCATTTT. It translates to CASSPVQGTDQPQHF.

This clonotype was seen more than once but under ten times. The J gene is TRBJ2-3, the V gene TRBV20-1, with 7 bases identical to TRBD2. The CDR3 spans 15 residues. CDR1 and CDR2 (germline): DFQATT, SNEGSKA (reference sequence). J gave up 0 bases and V 5 bases, and 8 bases lay outside the gene matches. CDR3 nucleotides: TGCAGTGCTCCGCGACTAGCTACTAGCACAGATACGCAGTATTTT. Translating it yields CSAPRLATSTDTQYF.

This clonotype was observed a single time. This rearrangement joins TRBV9 to TRBJ2-1, with TRBD2 matching over 10 bases. The CDR3 totals 15 residues. In germline, CDR1 is SGDLS, CDR2 YYNGEE. V dropped 2 bases and J dropped 5; count of bases not matched to a gene: 4. In nucleotides, the CDR3 is TGTGCCAGCAGCGTGATAGCGGGAGGAGACAATGAGCAGTTCTTC. As protein: CASSVIAGGDNEQFF.

This clonotype has more than one count but fewer than ten. The chain joins TRBV2 to TRBJ2-5, with 10 bases lining up with TRBD1. The CDR3 is made up of 15 amino acids. With 4 bases clipped from V and 4 bases from J, the junction kept 6 bases outside the gene matches. The germline V gene encodes CDR1 SNHLY and CDR2 FYNNEI. CDR3 sequence reads: CASSVTGGMGETQYF. CDR3 bases: TGTGCCAGCAGTGTGACAGGGGGCATGGGAGAGACCCAGTACTTC.

The CDR3 DNA reads TGTGCCATCAGTGAACTAGCGGGAGCGACAGATACGCAGTATTTT. This encodes CAISELAGATDTQYF. V is TRBV10-3 and J is TRBJ2-3, with 11 nucleotides matching TRBD2. Germline V gene data show CDR1 as ENHRY and CDR2 as SYGVKD. This CDR3 is built from 15 residues. V was clipped by 3 bases and J by 3 bases; unmatched bases: 2.

V usage is TRBV5-1 and J usage is TRBJ1-1; D remains unclear. Germline V gene lookup returns CDR1 SGHRS and CDR2 YFSETQ. The CDR3 is 13 residues long. Trimming stripped 4 bases from V and 0 bases from J, with 7 bases between. CDR3 bases: TGCGCCAGCAGCATTAGGATGAACACTGAAGCTTTCTTT. As protein: CASSIRMNTEAFF. The full variable domain, its missing parts supplied by reference TRBV5-1 and TRBJ1-1, is KAGVTQTPRYLIKTRGQQVTLSCSPISGHRSVSWYQQTPGQGLQFLFEYFSETQRNKGNFPGRFSGRQFSNSRSEMNVSTLELGDSALYLCASSIRMNTEAFFGQGTRLTVV.

The chain is built from TRBV6-5 and TRBJ2-5, with 8 bases lining up with TRBD1. V lost 2 bases to trimming and J lost 3 bases; unmatched junction nucleotides: 5. This CDR3 has 15 residues. CDR1 is MNHEY, CDR2 SVGAGI, per germline. The CDR3 loop is CASSYETGAEETQYF. DNA of the CDR3: TGTGCCAGCAGTTACGAGACAGGGGCCGAAGAGACCCAGTACTTC.

This clonotype was observed a few times. The gene calls are TRBV6-5 and TRBJ2-3, with D unresolved. This CDR3 is built from 13 residues. CDR1 is MNHEY and CDR2 is SVGAGI in the germline V gene. With 1 base removed from V and 2 bases from J, the gap between germline ends came to 4 bases. CDR3 in amino acids: CASSYLVTDTQYF. CDR3 DNA sequence: TGTGCCAGCAGTTACTTGGTCACAGATACGCAGTATTTT.